The next 32 T cell receptor beta chains were all read from a single sample in a study of T cells in Graves' hyperthyroidism and ophthalmopathy. What was amplified from RNA transcripts were TCR beta CDR3 regions. First-round RT-PCR of the TCR CDR3 relied on the HTBI primer set. TCRdb processed the multiplex PCR reads anew with MiXCR; each CDR3 protein has one entry. Counted here are 550,000 to 600,000 distinct CDR3 sequences, about 45% occurring once; the ten biggest clones make up around 17%. What was sequenced was peripheral blood or thyroid tissue (not recorded which). These receptors all come from an adult woman with Graves' disease, either hyperthyroidism or ophthalmopathy (not recorded which).

This clonotype was seen many times. This chain connects TRBV20-1 to TRBJ2-5, with 9 positions matching TRBD1. This CDR3 is built from 14 residues. The germline V gene has CDR1 DFQATT and CDR2 SNEGSKA (reference sequence). J gave up 4 bases and V 3 bases, and 6 bases lay outside the gene matches. CDR3 nucleotide sequence: TGCAGTGCTAGTGGGACAGGGAGAAGAGAGACCCAGTACTTC. Protein product: CSASGTGRRETQYF.

In its sample, this clonotype was seen many times. The J gene is TRBJ1-2, the V gene TRBV6-1, with D uncertain. CDR1 is MNHNS, CDR2 SASEGT, per germline. The CDR3 covers 13 residues. The V end lost 1 base, the J end lost 8 bases, and 11 bases lay between the germline ends. CDR3 sequence reads: CASSEGYPTGYTF. The CDR3 region has the DNA TGTGCCAGCAGTGAAGGATACCCTACCGGCTACACCTTC.

This rearrangement joins TRBV5-1 to TRBJ2-7; 7 bases are a match to TRBD2. Germline CDR1 and CDR2: SGHRS and YFSETQ. There are 14 residues in the CDR3. The V segment lost 0 bases and the J segment 5 bases; nucleotides outside the gene matches: 5. The CDR3 nucleotides are TGCGCCAGCAGCTTGGGCCCTCTAGCGGACGAGCAGTACTTC. Translation gives CASSLGPLADEQYF.

This clonotype was seen at least ten times. V gene TRBV10-3 combines with J gene TRBJ2-7, with 9 bases identical to TRBD1. With V trimmed by 3 bases and J by 6 bases, 3 bases remained unmatched. CDR1 and CDR2 (germline): ENHRY, SYGVKD. This CDR3 spans 13 amino acids. This CDR3 is CAISETGGREQYF. The CDR3 DNA follows: TGTGCCATCAGTGAAACAGGGGGCCGCGAGCAGTACTTC.

In the case of this clonotype: At one end the junction does not follow the germline gene, possibly because of a read error. The chain has TRBV24-1 and TRBJ1-5; D gene ambiguous. The CDR3 contains 16 residues. Germline assignment: CDR1 KGHDR and CDR2 SFDVKD. The CDR3 loop is CASSSLREGTGQPQHF. The CDR3 nucleotides are TGTGCCAGCAGTTCCTTACGTGAGGGAACGGGGCAGCCCCAGCATTTT.

The chain joins TRBV7-9 to TRBJ1-3; TRBD1 might be the D (5 bases). The length of the CDR3 is 16 residues. V shed 4 bases and J shed 4 bases, with 17 bases lying between them. CDR1 is SEHNR, CDR2 FQNEAQ, per germline (reference sequence). CDR3 nucleotide sequence: TGTGCCAGCAGCTCTACTCAATTGGGGCCAGGAAACACCATATATTTT. It specifies CASSSTQLGPGNTIYF.

This clonotype came up many times. J is TRBJ2-5 and V is TRBV7-9; D is undetermined. This CDR3 has 12 residues. V was pared by 7 bases and J by 5 bases, with 11 bases between. CDR1 SEHNR and CDR2 FQNEAQ come from the germline V gene (reference sequence). CDR3 in DNA: TGTGCCAGCACCCCCGTGGCGGAGACCCAGTACTTC. This gives the protein CASTPVAETQYF.

This clonotype has just a few counts. The chain uses TRBV2 and TRBJ1-2, with D maybe TRBD1 (5 bases). There are 15 residues in the CDR3. Trimming took 6 bases from V and 5 from J, leaving 19 bases between them. Germline values: CDR1 SNHLY, CDR2 FYNNEI. In DNA, the CDR3 is TGTGCCAGCAGCCAAGCGGGGCGGACGCAATATGGCTACACCTTC. This translates into CASSQAGRTQYGYTF.

The V gene is TRBV7-8, the J gene TRBJ2-7; the D gene is possibly TRBD2 (5 bases). V was pared by 5 bases and J by 2 bases, with 13 bases between. CDR1 is SGHVS, CDR2 FQNEAQ, per germline. CDR3 length: 14 amino acids. DNA for the CDR3: TGTGCCAGCAGCCCCTCGGACTCAACCTACGAGCAGTACTTC. Encoded protein: CASSPSDSTYEQYF.

The genes are TRBV29-1 and TRBJ1-6, with 9 bases fitting TRBD1. The CDR3 contains 14 residues. CDR1 and CDR2 (germline): SQVTM, ANQGSEA. J gave up 8 bases and V 6 bases, and 8 bases lay outside the gene matches. The chain's CDR3 is CSVALTGGDSPLHF. CDR3 nucleotides: TGCAGCGTGGCTTTAACAGGGGGCGATTCACCCCTCCACTTT.

This clonotype was observed many times. The CDR3 DNA is TGTGCCAGCAGCTTGAACATGCTCTATGGCTACACCTTC. This encodes CASSLNMLYGYTF. The rearrangement uses TRBV7-2 and TRBJ1-2, with D hard to call. Per germline, CDR1 SGHTA and CDR2 FQGNSA. The V and J ends lost 3 bases and 4 bases respectively, with 9 bases between them. The CDR3 covers 13 residues. Full variable domain (remainder filled in from reference TRBV7-2 and TRBJ1-2): GAGVSQSPSNKVTEKGKDVELRCDPISGHTALYWYRQSLGQGLEFLIYFQGNSAPDKSGLPSDRFSAERTGGSVSTLTIQRTQQEDSAVYLCASSLNMLYGYTFGSGTRLTVV.

This clonotype was detected ten times or more. This chain connects TRBV2 to TRBJ2-7; D not certain. Trimming pared 8 bases from V and 6 bases from J, leaving 20 bases between. Germline V gives CDR1 SNHLY, CDR2 FYNNEI. CDR3 length: 14 amino acids. CDR3 residues: CASRWSESDREQYF. The CDR3 nucleotides read TGTGCCAGCCGGTGGTCGGAGAGTGATCGCGAGCAGTACTTC.

The rearrangement uses TRBV11-2 and TRBJ2-2, with TRBD2 identical over 7 bases. The length of the CDR3 is 18 residues. Germline CDR1 and CDR2: SGHAT and FQNNGV. With 5 bases clipped from V and 7 bases from J, the junction kept 19 bases outside the gene matches. The CDR3 sequence: CASSGPPFGGRMVGELFF. The CDR3, as DNA: TGTGCCAGCAGCGGCCCCCCGTTTGGCGGGAGAATGGTCGGGGAGCTGTTTTTT.

V is TRBV4-2 and J is TRBJ1-5, with 9 nucleotides matching TRBD1. J lost 6 bases, V lost 5 bases, and 14 bases had no gene match. From germline, CDR1 is LGHNA and CDR2 YNFKEQ. CDR3 length: 17 residues. The CDR3 DNA is TGTGCCAGCAGCTCTCTGTCCGGGACAGGGTCTCGTCAGCCCCAGCATTTT. Translating gives CASSSLSGTGSRQPQHF.

With respect to this clonotype: Germline and junction disagree at one end, which may indicate a read error. The genes are TRBV5-1 and TRBJ1-1; 8 nucleotides agree with TRBD1. CDR1 and CDR2 (germline): SGHRS, YFSETQ. The CDR3 has 17 residues. For the CDR3, the DNA is TGCGCCAGCAGCCTGCGGACAGGGACCTCTGGAAACACCGAAGCTTTCTTT. This translates into CASSLRTGTSGNTEAFF. The full variable domain, completed using reference TRBV5-1 and TRBJ1-1, is KAGVTQTPRYLIKTRGQQVTLSCSPISGHRSVSWYQQTPGQGLQFLFEYFSETQRNKGNFPGRFSGRQFSNSRSEMNVSTLELGDSALYLCASSLRTGTSGNTEAFFGQGTRLTVV.

This clonotype turned up a few times. The chain employs TRBV2 and TRBJ2-5; 12 bases are a match to TRBD2. This CDR3 comprises 15 residues. Germline assignment: CDR1 SNHLY and CDR2 FYNNEI. V lost 8 bases, J lost 2 bases, and 6 bases stayed unmatched. DNA of the CDR3: TGTGCCAGCGTTAGGACTAGCGGGACTCAAGAGACCCAGTACTTC. Its protein product is CASVRTSGTQETQYF.

The V gene is TRBV29-1, the J gene TRBJ1-6, with D possibly TRBD1 on 5 matching bases. Germline CDR1 and CDR2: SQVTM and ANQGSEA. The CDR3 is 14 amino acids. Trimming pared 3 bases from V and 2 bases from J, leaving 8 bases between. The CDR3 DNA reads as TGCAGCGTTGACTCAGGGACCTATAATTCACCCCTCCACTTT. This translates into CSVDSGTYNSPLHF.

In this sample, this clonotype turned up many times. The rearrangement links TRBV2 to TRBJ1-5; a possible D gene is TRBD1 (5 bases). Looked up from germline, CDR1 is SNHLY and CDR2 is FYNNEI. CDR3 length: 14 amino acids. Trimming cost V 6 bases and J 0 bases, with 9 bases left between them. The CDR3 DNA is TGTGCCAGCAGGACAGAATATAGCAATCAGCCCCAGCATTTT. Translating it yields CASRTEYSNQPQHF.

This clonotype was seen many times. V gene TRBV7-2 combines with J gene TRBJ1-4; TRBD1 might be the D (6 bases). Between the trimmed V and J ends, which lost 5 bases and 3 bases, there was a span of 16 bases. CDR3 length equals 16 residues. Germline V CDR1 and CDR2: SGHTA, FQGNSA. CDR3 amino acids: CASSLGGGTANEKLFF. The CDR3 DNA reads TGTGCCAGCAGCCTAGGGGGGGGTACGGCTAATGAAAAACTGTTTTTT.

The chain combines TRBV20-1 with TRBJ2-7, with a possible D match to TRBD2 (6 bases). V was cut by 0 bases and J by 4 bases, with 16 bases left in between. The CDR3 sequence is 15 residues long. Germline V gene sequence: CDR1 DFQATT, CDR2 SNEGSKA (reference sequence). The CDR3 DNA is TGCAGTGCTAGAGATAAGTGGGACTCAGCTTACGAGCAGTACTTC. This sequence encodes CSARDKWDSAYEQYF.

This clonotype was observed at least ten times. The J gene is TRBJ1-1, the V gene TRBV5-4; D perhaps matches TRBD1 (5 bases). The V end lost 0 bases, the J end lost 1 base, and 13 bases lay between the germline ends. From germline, CDR1 is SGHNT and CDR2 YYREEE (reference sequence). CDR3 length: 16 residues. The CDR3 region is CASSLDPGGSNTEAFF. The CDR3 nucleotides are TGTGCCAGCAGCTTGGATCCGGGGGGTTCGAACACTGAAGCTTTCTTT. Together with reference TRBV5-4 and TRBJ1-1, the CDR3 gives the full variable domain: ETGVTQSPTHLIKTRGQQVTLRCSSQSGHNTVSWYQQALGQGPQFIFQYYREEENGRGNFPPRFSGLQFPNYSSELNVNALELDDSALYLCASSLDPGGSNTEAFFGQGTRLTVV.

In this sample, this clonotype turned up many times. V and J are TRBV18 and TRBJ1-4; 7 bases match TRBD1. The CDR3 is made up of 13 amino acids. The germline gives CDR1 KGHSH, CDR2 LQKENI. J was trimmed by 8 bases and V by 3 bases; bases with no gene match: 3. CDR3 bases: TGTGCCAGCTCACCGCGGGACAGCGAAAAACTGTTTTTT. This sequence encodes CASSPRDSEKLFF. Using reference TRBV18 and TRBJ1-4 for the parts outside the CDR3, the full variable domain is NAGVMQNPRHLVRRRGQEARLRCSPMKGHSHVYWYRQLPEEGLKFMVYLQKENIIDESGMPKERFSAEFPKEGPSILRIQQVVRGDSAAYFCASSPRDSEKLFFGSGTQLSVL.

This clonotype was counted between two and nine times. J is TRBJ1-1 and V is TRBV30; 7 bases are a match to TRBD1. Germline V gene lookup returns CDR1 GTSNPN and CDR2 SVGIG (reference sequence). The junction had 13 bases not matched to a gene; V was cut back by 5 bases and J by 1 base. This CDR3 is 16 amino acids long. The CDR3 DNA sequence: TGTGCCTGGCTAAGTAGGGGACAGCTGAAGAACACTGAAGCTTTCTTT. It yields the protein CAWLSRGQLKNTEAFF. Using reference TRBV30 and TRBJ1-1 for the parts outside the CDR3, the full variable domain is SQTIHQWPATLVQPVGSPLSLECTVEGTSNPNLYWYRQAAGRGLQLLFYSVGIGQISSEVPQNLSASRPQDRQFILSSKKLLLSDSGFYLCAWLSRGQLKNTEAFFGQGTRLTVV.

The chain recombines TRBV7-2 with TRBJ2-7; 8 nucleotides agree with TRBD2. V lost 5 bases to trimming and J lost 6 bases; unmatched junction nucleotides: 6. In germline, CDR1 is SGHTA, CDR2 FQGNSA. This CDR3 is built from 13 residues. The CDR3 here is CASSPRSGSEQYF. As DNA, the CDR3 is TGTGCCAGCAGCCCAAGGAGCGGGAGCGAGCAGTACTTC. Full variable domain (remainder filled in from reference TRBV7-2 and TRBJ2-7): GAGVSQSPSNKVTEKGKDVELRCDPISGHTALYWYRQSLGQGLEFLIYFQGNSAPDKSGLPSDRFSAERTGGSVSTLTIQRTQQEDSAVYLCASSPRSGSEQYFGPGTRLTVT.

This clonotype has ten or more counts. This chain connects TRBV7-3 to TRBJ1-1, with unresolved D. Germline values: CDR1 SGHTA, CDR2 FQGTGA. The V end lost 4 bases, the J end lost 2 bases, and 11 bases lay between the germline ends. The CDR3 consists of 14 residues. DNA for the CDR3: TGTGCCAGCAGCTCGGACGGATTAAACACTGAAGCTTTCTTT. It is translated as CASSSDGLNTEAFF.

The chain has TRBV20-1 and TRBJ1-1, with D uncertain. The CDR3 contains 15 residues. Germline CDR1 and CDR2: DFQATT and SNEGSKA (reference sequence). The V gene lost 0 bases and the J gene lost 1 base, with 12 bases spanning the gap. CDR3: CSAREYGSGNTEAFF. The CDR3 nucleotides read TGCAGTGCTAGAGAATATGGTAGCGGGAACACTGAAGCTTTCTTT.

Ten or more counts support this clonotype. The chain is built from TRBV5-1 and TRBJ2-7; TRBD1 aligns across 10 bases. The CDR3 has 16 amino acids. V lost 3 bases, J lost 3 bases, and 9 bases stayed unmatched. Germline V gene data show CDR1 as SGHRS and CDR2 as YFSETQ. DNA for the CDR3: TGCGCCAGCAGCTATTCATCCGGGACAGGGGTCTACGAGCAGTACTTC. This codes for CASSYSSGTGVYEQYF.

The chain recombines TRBV10-3 with TRBJ1-4; D gene unclear. Germline V CDR1 and CDR2: ENHRY, SYGVKD. V was trimmed by 5 bases and J by 8 bases, leaving 9 bases between them. CDR3 size: 12 residues. The CDR3 reads CAISPRGEKLFF. CDR3 in DNA: TGTGCCATCAGTCCTCGAGGGGAAAAACTGTTTTTT.

This clonotype was counted at least ten times. This chain joins TRBV10-3 and TRBJ2-7; D perhaps matches TRBD2 (5 bases). With 4 bases removed from V and 7 bases from J, the gap between germline ends came to 14 bases. The CDR3 runs 13 residues. Germline assignment: CDR1 ENHRY and CDR2 SYGVKD. The CDR3 DNA reads TGTGCCATCAGTGGAACTAGTTATGTAGAGCAGTACTTC. Translated, it gives CAISGTSYVEQYF.

This clonotype occurred a few times. The chain carries TRBV30 and TRBJ1-6; a weak D match, TRBD1 (6 bases). This CDR3 is built from 13 residues. Germline CDR1 GTSNPN, CDR2 SVGIG (reference sequence). V lost 2 bases and J 10 bases, leaving 12 bases between the germline ends. The CDR3 reads CAWSNREGSPLHF. The CDR3 DNA is TGTGCCTGGAGTAACAGGGAGGGATCACCCCTCCACTTT.

The chain combines TRBV25-1 with TRBJ1-2; 7 bases line up with TRBD1. The CDR3 consists of 13 residues. The J segment lost 5 bases and the V segment lost 8 bases, leaving 8 bases of the junction unmatched. Germline V gene lookup returns CDR1 MGHDK and CDR2 SYGVNS. The CDR3, as DNA: TGTGCCAGCTACCCAGGGGGGGCGTATGGCTACACCTTC. Its translation is CASYPGGAYGYTF.

This clonotype turned up a few times. This chain links TRBV20-1 with TRBJ2-2; D possibly corresponds to TRBD1 (5 bases). Trimming stripped 6 bases from V and 0 bases from J, with 14 bases between. Germline CDR1 reads DFQATT; CDR2 reads SNEGSKA (reference sequence). This CDR3 region has 15 residues. CDR3 DNA: TGCAGTGCCAGGGCCTCGGACGCGAACACCGGGGAGCTGTTTTTT. Translation gives CSARASDANTGELFF.